The 6 T cell receptor beta chains below all came from one sample that was sequenced in a study of T cell repertoires in aging, cancer and after chemotherapy. TRB rearrangements spanning V, D and J were amplified using mixed TRB-A/B primers. TCRdb re-derived calls from the multiplex PCR reads in MiXCR, one entry per CDR3 protein. Counted here are about 9,300 distinct CDR3 sequences, 45% to 55% occurring once; the ten biggest clones make up 20%. TCR beta rearrangements were amplified from peripheral blood genomic DNA. Source material: blood. Every receptor here comes from a human donor in good health.

V and J are TRBV27 and TRBJ2-7; 9 nucleotides align to TRBD2. Unmatched junction bases numbered 7, after V lost 6 bases and J lost 1 base. Germline V CDR1 and CDR2: MNHEY, SMNVEV (reference sequence). The CDR3 totals 15 residues. Written as DNA, the CDR3 is TGTGCCAGCAGCCATGGGACTAGCAGATCCTACGAGCAGTACTTC. As protein: CASSHGTSRSYEQYF.

This clonotype turned up a few times. This chain joins TRBV10-3 and TRBJ2-2, with no clear D. CDR1 is ENHRY, CDR2 SYGVKD, per germline. CDR3 length equals 14 residues. Trimming removed 0 bases at V and 5 bases at J, with 7 bases between. The chain's CDR3 is CAISESASTGELFF. CDR3 nucleotide sequence: TGTGCCATCAGTGAGTCTGCTAGTACCGGGGAGCTGTTTTTT.

The chain recombines TRBV15 with TRBJ2-7; D is uncertain. Germline CDR1 and CDR2: LNHNV and YYDKDF (reference sequence). Between the trimmed V and J ends, which lost 6 bases and 4 bases, there was a span of 13 bases. The CDR3 contains 13 residues. The CDR3 loop is CATSDFSTYEQYF. CDR3 DNA: TGTGCCACCAGTGATTTTTCTACGTACGAGCAGTACTTC.

There are a few counts of this clonotype. The rearrangement uses TRBV12-3 or TRBV12-4 and TRBJ1-2; D is unclear. This CDR3 has 12 amino acids. Trimming shortened V by 4 bases and J by 8 bases, and 11 bases separated the two germline ends. As DNA, the CDR3 is TGTGCCAGCAGTTCGGACCGGTACGGCTACACCTTC. Its translation: CASSSDRYGYTF.

This chain uses TRBV11-1 with TRBJ2-1; no clear D. In germline, CDR1 is SGHAT, CDR2 FQDESV (reference sequence). The CDR3 is made up of 13 amino acids. The V and J ends lost 0 bases and 10 bases respectively, with 10 bases between them. DNA of the CDR3: TGTGCCAGCAGCTTAGCGGGGTACGGGGAGCAGTTCTTC. It yields the protein CASSLAGYGEQFF.

This clonotype was picked up a small number of times. The genes are TRBV6-1 and TRBJ2-6; D unresolved. The CDR3 contains 14 residues. Germline V gene data show CDR1 as MNHNS and CDR2 as SASEGT. Trimming pared 4 bases from V and 0 bases from J, leaving 4 bases between. CDR3 loop: CASSAHSGANVLTF. CDR3 DNA: TGTGCCAGCAGTGCACACTCTGGGGCCAACGTCCTGACTTTC.